These 14 T cell receptor beta chains came from one sample sequenced in a study of HIV-infected patients and healthy controls. Whole blood was used without fractionation, so all unsorted peripheral T cells were included. Approximately 500 ng RNA was reverse transcribed with alpha and beta constant-region primers. Alpha and beta chain libraries were made separately by chain-specific third strand synthesis with multiplexing indices. TCRdb re-analysed the 5' RACE reads in MiXCR, keeping a single row per CDR3 protein. The repertoire holds nearly 25,000 distinct CDR3 sequences, with 8.5% to 9% as singletons. The sample consisted of blood. The source of these receptors is an adult in good health.

This clonotype was seen at least ten times. Here the CDR3 reads CSARDIRQANYGYTF. CDR3 DNA sequence: TGCAGTGCTAGAGATATCCGCCAGGCAAACTATGGCTACACCTTC. V and J are TRBV20-1 and TRBJ1-2; no definite D call. The germline gives CDR1 DFQATT, CDR2 SNEGSKA (reference sequence). Deletions cut 0 bases from V and 2 bases from J, with 13 bases between. CDR3 size: 15 residues.

This clonotype showed up just a few times. The chain is built from TRBV28 and TRBJ2-3; 7 bases agree with TRBD1. The germline V gene encodes CDR1 MDHEN and CDR2 SYDVKM. V was clipped by 6 bases and J by 0 bases; unmatched bases: 3. The length of the CDR3 is 14 residues. The CDR3: CASRQTGSTDTQYF. The CDR3 DNA is TGTGCCAGCAGACAGACAGGGAGCACAGATACGCAGTATTTT.

In its sample, this clonotype is medium-sized. The rearrangement joins TRBV4-1 to TRBJ2-3, with a weak D call TRBD1 (6 bases). The CDR3 runs to 14 residues. The germline V gene has CDR1 MGHRA and CDR2 YSYEKL. Trimming removed 4 bases from V and 1 base from J, with 9 bases in between. The CDR3 DNA sequence: TGCGCCAGCAGCCGAGGGGGAGGCACAGATACGCAGTATTTT. This encodes CASSRGGGTDTQYF.

This clonotype occurred many times. The rearrangement joins TRBV14 to TRBJ2-7; 9 bases match TRBD2. The V segment lost 3 bases and the J segment 5 bases; nucleotides outside the gene matches: 5. The length of the CDR3 is 14 residues. Looked up from germline, CDR1 is SGHDN and CDR2 is FVKESK. For the CDR3, the DNA is TGTGCCAGCAGCCAGCGGGGGGGCAGGAACGAGCAGTACTTC. Translating it yields CASSQRGGRNEQYF.

Relative to its sample, this clonotype is medium-sized. CDR3 sequence: CASSSPTGPAEYF. The CDR3 DNA follows: TGTGCCAGCAGTTCACCCACGGGGCCCGCTGAGTATTTT. The chain has TRBV27 and TRBJ2-3; the D call may be TRBD1 or TRBD2 (5 bases each). CDR1 and CDR2 from the germline V gene are MNHEY and SMNVEV (reference sequence). Trimming left V 4 bases short and J 13 bases short, with 18 bases between. The CDR3 spans 13 residues.

This clonotype was detected ten times or more. The chain employs TRBV28 and TRBJ1-3, with D maybe TRBD1 (5 bases). The germline V and J ends were trimmed by 1 base and 1 base, with 8 bases remaining between them. Per the germline V gene, CDR1 is MDHEN and CDR2 is SYDVKM. This CDR3 is built from 15 residues. CDR3 loop: CASSLYRLSGNTIYF. The CDR3 region has the DNA TGTGCCAGCAGTTTATACAGGCTGTCTGGAAACACCATATATTTT.

The chain recombines TRBV19 with TRBJ2-2, with 7 bases fitting TRBD1. This CDR3 is 12 amino acids long. The V and J ends lost 9 bases and 7 bases, in that order; junction bases with no gene match: 5. Germline CDR1 and CDR2: LNHDA and SQIVND (reference sequence). The CDR3 loop is CASQGTVGELFF. DNA of the CDR3: TGTGCCAGCCAAGGGACAGTCGGGGAGCTGTTTTTT.

This clonotype came up many times. The chain employs TRBV11-1 and TRBJ1-2; D perhaps matches TRBD1 (6 bases). The CDR3 has 13 residues. Germline V gene lookup returns CDR1 SGHAT and CDR2 FQDESV (reference sequence). V was clipped by 6 bases and J by 3 bases, with 11 bases between them. The CDR3 sequence is CASRPDSHYGYTF. DNA for the CDR3: TGTGCCAGCAGACCGGACAGCCACTATGGCTACACCTTC.

This clonotype was seen at least ten times. The J gene is TRBJ2-3, the V gene TRBV2; the D is unclear. CDR1 and CDR2 (germline): SNHLY, FYNNEI. V was shortened by 0 bases and J by 9 bases, with 7 bases between the two germline ends. The CDR3 sequence is 12 residues long. The CDR3 DNA reads as TGTGCCAGCAGTGAAGCATTAATCACGCAGTATTTT. Its protein product is CASSEALITQYF.

The chain is built from TRBV5-6 and TRBJ1-2; 7 nucleotides align to TRBD1. CDR1 and CDR2 from the germline V gene are SGHDT and YYEEEE. With 4 bases clipped from V and 4 bases from J, the junction kept 4 bases outside the gene matches. The CDR3 has 13 amino acids. CDR3 region: CASSNGQVYGYTF. The CDR3 region has the DNA TGTGCCAGCAGCAACGGACAGGTCTATGGCTACACCTTC.

In this sample, this clonotype is medium-sized. V gene TRBV11-2 combines with J gene TRBJ2-5; no definite D call. Germline loops: CDR1 SGHAT, CDR2 FQNNGV. This CDR3 is 13 amino acids long. Trimming pared 5 bases from V and 1 base from J, leaving 8 bases between. CDR3 amino acids: CASSRDTQETQYF. CDR3 in DNA: TGTGCCAGCAGCAGAGATACCCAAGAGACCCAGTACTTC.

This clonotype was recorded at least ten times. CDR3 DNA: TGCAGCGTTGACTTCGGATACACTGAAGCTTTCTTT. This encodes CSVDFGYTEAFF. The rearrangement links TRBV29-1 to TRBJ1-1, with no clear D. The CDR3 runs to 12 residues. Germline V gene lookup returns CDR1 SQVTM and CDR2 ANQGSEA. V lost 3 bases and J lost 3, with 8 bases in between.

Points on this clonotype: One base away lies a much larger clone, so this may be a sequencing read error. V and J are TRBV6-5 and TRBJ2-7; 7 bases map to TRBD2. Trimming at V came to 8 bases and at J to 5 bases, leaving 15 bases not matched to a gene. The germline V gene has CDR1 MNHEY and CDR2 SVGAGI. The CDR3 covers 15 residues. The CDR3 reads CASRVSRDYHNEQYF. The CDR3 DNA follows: TGTGCCAGCCGAGTTTCGAGGGACTACCACAACGAGCAGTACTTC.

This clonotype has at least ten counts. The chain links TRBV18 to TRBJ2-1; D may correspond to TRBD1 or TRBD2 (5 bases each). CDR3 length: 15 residues. Germline loops: CDR1 KGHSH, CDR2 LQKENI. The ends were cut back, 6 bases at V and 2 bases at J, with 14 bases in the middle. The CDR3 here is CASSLGGPPYNEQFF. In nucleotides, the CDR3 is TGTGCCAGCTCCCTTGGGGGACCCCCCTACAATGAGCAGTTCTTC.